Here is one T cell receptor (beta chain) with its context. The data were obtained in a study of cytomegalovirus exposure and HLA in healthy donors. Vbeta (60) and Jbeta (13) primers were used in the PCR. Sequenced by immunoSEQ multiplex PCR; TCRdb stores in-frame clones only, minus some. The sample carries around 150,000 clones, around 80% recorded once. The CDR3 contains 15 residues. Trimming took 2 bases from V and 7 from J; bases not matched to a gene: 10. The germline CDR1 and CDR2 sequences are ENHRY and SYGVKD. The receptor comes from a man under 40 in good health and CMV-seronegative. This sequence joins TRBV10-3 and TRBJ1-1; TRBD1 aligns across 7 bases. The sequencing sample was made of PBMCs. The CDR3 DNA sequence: TGTGCCATCAGTGAGAGCCACAGGGGACTAGGTGAAGCTTTCTTT. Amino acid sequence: CAISESHRGLGEAFF.